These 11 T cell receptor beta chains came from one sample sequenced in a study of T cells in Graves' hyperthyroidism and ophthalmopathy. TCR beta CDR3 region amplification was performed from RNA transcripts. The HTBI set primed first-round TCR CDR3 RT-PCR. MiXCR, applied by TCRdb to the multiplex PCR reads, yields one record per CDR3 protein. The table records fewer than 250,000 distinct CDR3 sequences, about a sixth of them present only once. The sample consisted of blood. The source of these receptors is a woman under 30 with Graves' ophthalmopathy.

The table lists this clonotype with a few counts. This sequence joins TRBV20-1 and TRBJ2-1; TRBD2 agrees at 11 bases. V lost 5 bases and J lost 4; bases outside the gene matches: 4. Germline V gene lookup returns CDR1 DFQATT and CDR2 SNEGSKA (reference sequence). This CDR3 region has 14 residues. The CDR3 region is CSAYLAGGYNEQFF. CDR3 coding DNA: TGCAGTGCTTATTTAGCGGGAGGGTACAATGAGCAGTTCTTC.

This clonotype was seen ten or more times. The genes are TRBV30 and TRBJ2-1; D may be TRBD2 (6 bases). Trimming pared 0 bases from V and 3 bases from J, leaving 15 bases between. The CDR3 extends over 16 amino acids. Germline lookup yields CDR1 GTSNPN and CDR2 SVGIG (reference sequence). The CDR3 region has the DNA TGTGCCTGGAGTGTAATTTCGCTTAGCGGCTACAATGAGCAGTTCTTC. It is translated as CAWSVISLSGYNEQFF.

In this sample, this clonotype turned up many times. The gene calls are TRBV24-1 and TRBJ1-1, with D possibly being TRBD1 (5 bases). CDR1 and CDR2 from the germline V gene are KGHDR and SFDVKD. CDR3 length equals 15 residues. V was trimmed by 4 bases and J by 1 base, leaving 12 bases between them. The CDR3 region has the DNA TGTGCCACCAGTGACCCGACGGGGGGGAACACTGAAGCTTTCTTT. Residues: CATSDPTGGNTEAFF.

This clonotype has ten or more counts. The rearrangement uses TRBV6-2 or TRBV6-3 and TRBJ2-7, with a possible D match to TRBD1 (6 bases). This CDR3 region has 18 residues. V was shortened by 3 bases and J by 3 bases, with 24 bases between the two germline ends. Germline V gene sequence: CDR1 MNHEY, CDR2 SVGEGT. The CDR3 sequence: CASSYSRSSDSTFYEQYF. CDR3 in DNA: TGTGCCAGCAGTTATTCTCGCAGCTCGGACAGTACTTTCTACGAGCAGTACTTC.

This clonotype was picked up many times. The gene calls are TRBV2 and TRBJ1-1; D is possibly TRBD1 (6 bases). CDR1 is SNHLY and CDR2 is FYNNEI in the germline V gene. The CDR3 contains 16 residues. The V and J ends lost 6 bases and 7 bases respectively, with 24 bases between them. CDR3 region: CASRGNVGAELFEAFF. The CDR3 coding sequence is TGTGCCAGCAGGGGAAATGTGGGGGCAGAATTATTTGAAGCTTTCTTT.

This clonotype was counted only a few times. One end of the junction is discordant with germline, which a read error may explain. The chain carries TRBV19 and TRBJ2-1; 10 nucleotides align to TRBD1. Germline CDR1 and CDR2: LNHDA and SQIVND (reference sequence). This CDR3 is 13 amino acids long. The CDR3 loop reads CASSIATGGLSFF. CDR3 sequence (DNA): TGTGCCAGTAGCATAGCGACAGGGGGCTTGTCGTTCTTC. The full variable domain, with the rest looked up from reference TRBV19 and TRBJ2-1, is DGGITQSPKYLFRKEGQNVTLSCEQNLNHDAMYWYRQDPGQGLRLIYYSQIVNDFQKGDIAEGYSVSREKKESFPLTVTSAQKNPTAFYLCASSIATGGLSFFGPGTRLTVL.

In this sample, this clonotype turned up many times. V and J are TRBV29-1 and TRBJ1-2, with TRBD1 matching 9 bases. CDR1 is SQVTM and CDR2 is ANQGSEA in the germline V gene. There are 14 residues in the CDR3. V lost 5 bases and J lost 1; bases outside the gene matches: 5. CDR3 residues: CSVSDRGFNYGYTF. DNA of the CDR3: TGCAGCGTTTCGGACAGGGGTTTTAACTATGGCTACACCTTC.

This clonotype was counted at least ten times. Given a much more abundant clone one base away, this may be a read error. The chain joins TRBV2 to TRBJ1-1; tentatively, D is TRBD1 (6 bases). The CDR3 is made up of 14 amino acids. Germline assignment: CDR1 SNHLY and CDR2 FYNNEI. V was cut by 11 bases and J by 3 bases, with 19 bases left in between. The CDR3 bases are TGTGCCCGCACCAAACAGGGATGGGACACTGAAGCTTTCTTT. Translated, it gives CARTKQGWDTEAFF.

This clonotype was counted many times. The chain is built from TRBV11-2 and TRBJ2-2; 9 bases line up with TRBD1. V was pared by 5 bases and J by 6 bases, with 19 bases of the junction left unmatched. From germline, CDR1 is SGHAT and CDR2 FQNNGV. The CDR3 is 19 residues long. The CDR3 loop is CASSDPMAIRDRDAGELFF. As DNA, the CDR3 is TGTGCCAGCAGCGACCCTATGGCTATACGGGACAGGGATGCCGGGGAGCTGTTTTTT.

This clonotype was recorded many times. The CDR3 spells CARPGRGCLETQYF. CDR3 in DNA: TGTGCCAGGCCGGGACGGGGGTGCCTAGAGACCCAGTACTTC. The V call is TRBV27, the J call TRBJ2-5; D is possibly TRBD2 (6 bases). Trimming took 9 bases from V and 4 from J, leaving 18 bases between them. Germline V gene data show CDR1 as MNHEY and CDR2 as SMNVEV (reference sequence). This CDR3 is 14 amino acids long.

This clonotype was seen many times. The rearrangement links TRBV6-1 to TRBJ1-4, with 9 bases identical to TRBD1. Trimming at V came to 4 bases and at J to 7 bases, leaving 7 bases not matched to a gene. Germline lookup yields CDR1 MNHNS and CDR2 SASEGT. The CDR3 totals 15 residues. CDR3 in DNA: TGTGCCAGCAGTGTCACAGGGGGCTACGTTGAAAAACTGTTTTTT. Protein product: CASSVTGGYVEKLFF.